This T cell receptor beta chain was sequenced during a study of T cells in tumors after PD-1 blockade. Overall study: Daily vismodegib 150 mg continued in a subset of anti-PD-1-treated patients.

Repertoires were generated with immunoSEQ multiplex PCR, while TCRdb's copy carries only in-frame clones and drops some. This table has roughly 50,000 clones, 81% appearing once. The sample was PBMCs, taken before anti-PD-1 treatment. This receptor was obtained from a human donor with basal cell carcinoma.

CDR3 loop: CASSPAEGFYTQYF. CDR3 nucleotides: TGTGCCAGCAGCCCGGCGGAGGGGTTCTATACGCAGTATTTT. V is TRBV28 and J is TRBJ2-3, with D maybe TRBD2 (6 bases). CDR3 length equals 14 residues. V shed 6 bases and J shed 7 bases, with 17 bases lying between them. Per the germline V gene, CDR1 is MDHEN and CDR2 is SYDVKM. The full variable domain, its missing parts supplied by reference TRBV28 and TRBJ2-3, is DVKVTQSSRYLVKRTGEKVFLECVQDMDHENMFWYRQDPGLGLRLIYFSYDVKMKEKGDIPEGYSVSREKKERFSLILESASTNQTSMYLCASSPAEGFYTQYFGPGTRLTVL.